Listed below are T cell receptor beta chains from one sample, sequenced in a study of identical twins. TCRdb processed the 5' RACE reads anew with MiXCR; each CDR3 protein has one entry. The profile shows roughly 540,000 distinct CDR3 sequences, around 20% of them singletons. The data also belong to a second study, concerning T cells expressing NK-cell markers.

The specimen was CD4+ T cells sorted from blood. The source is a woman between 18 and 29 years old in good health. Both conserved end residues are part of each CDR3. A D gene is named only where the DNA matches it firmly. Rows give clone size only sometimes, using once, few, many, or a class for an expanded clone.

v_gene	d_gene	abundance	j_gene	CDR3aa
TRBV28	NA	many	TRBJ1-1	CASISSPGEAFF
TRBV5-1	TRBD2	many	TRBJ2-1	CASSGGSSYNEQFF
TRBV20-1	TRBD1	few	TRBJ2-7	CSAPQGQGIEQYF
TRBV20-1	NA	few	TRBJ1-1	CSADRGGDTEAFF
TRBV3-1	NA	NA	TRBJ2-2	CASSQSFGEELFF
TRBV12-3/TRBV12-4	NA	few	TRBJ2-7	CATSGQRAYEQYF
TRBV12-3/TRBV12-4	NA	NA	TRBJ2-7	CASTHGPGQLQYF
TRBV5-1	TRBD1	NA	TRBJ2-2	CASSPGTGGAGELFF
TRBV12-3/TRBV12-4	TRBD1	NA	TRBJ1-2	CASSRPTGGANYGYTF
TRBV27	NA	NA	TRBJ2-1	CASSLFQFSYNEQFF
TRBV20-1	TRBD1	few	TRBJ2-3	CSAVRTGASDTQYF
TRBV5-1	NA	NA	TRBJ2-7	CASSLGDISYEQYF
TRBV3-1	NA	NA	TRBJ1-5	CASSLGGGKANQPQHF
TRBV25-1	NA	NA	TRBJ2-1	CASSEWTGTSYNEQFF
TRBV10-3	TRBD2	many	TRBJ2-1	CAIRTGLALEAEQFF
TRBV10-3	NA	many	TRBJ2-1	CAISDVNEQFF
TRBV2	NA	NA	TRBJ1-4	CASTYQGYEKLFF
TRBV6-1	TRBD1	NA	TRBJ1-2	CASSRDRGKWYGYTF
TRBV9	NA	few	TRBJ2-5	CASSPIGETQYF
TRBV9	TRBD1	few	TRBJ2-1	CASSRLDREKIF
TRBV20-1	NA	NA	TRBJ2-1	CSASSDPSNNEQFF
TRBV5-1	TRBD2	many	TRBJ2-1	CASSPTLAGGYNEQFF
TRBV12-5	NA	NA	TRBJ2-5	CASGLNLRQETQYF
TRBV7-6	NA	NA	TRBJ2-7	CASSLGRPNTPQYF
TRBV7-2	TRBD2	NA	TRBJ2-5	CASSLSRSGGARETQYF
TRBV20-1	NA	few	TRBJ1-6	CSASFDRLSPLHF
TRBV12-3/TRBV12-4	NA	NA	TRBJ2-1	CASSRRDSPYNEQFF
TRBV11-2	NA	NA	TRBJ2-5	CASSSRTSWETQYF
TRBV12-3/TRBV12-4	TRBD2	NA	TRBJ2-7	CASSLAPGLAGEQYF
TRBV20-1	TRBD2	NA	TRBJ2-3	CSARDVGTTLSTDTQYF
TRBV5-1	NA	few	TRBJ2-3	CASSLGVGGQEDTQYF
TRBV29-1	NA	few	TRBJ2-7	CSVADLRDTSYEQYF
TRBV11-3	TRBD2	NA	TRBJ2-1	CASSSGLGWYEQFF
TRBV20-1	TRBD1	NA	TRBJ2-2	CSATQGTGGTGELFF
TRBV7-9	NA	NA	TRBJ1-4	CASSHEGQGSEKLFF
TRBV6-1	NA	NA	TRBJ2-1	CASNERTEQFF
TRBV27	NA	NA	TRBJ1-2	CASSLSGVGGYTF
TRBV29-1	NA	many	TRBJ2-3	CSVALRRANTQYF
TRBV20-1	TRBD2	NA	TRBJ2-1	CSARPSGRVYNEQFF
TRBV3-1	NA	few	TRBJ2-7	CASSLGRRIEQYF
TRBV5-1	TRBD1	NA	TRBJ2-1	CASSAEGAAYNEQFF
TRBV29-1	NA	many	TRBJ2-1	CIARGFNEQFF
TRBV30	NA	NA	TRBJ2-7	CAWGAGHFYEQYF
TRBV18	NA	few	TRBJ2-6	CASSPTLGSGANVLTF
TRBV9	NA	NA	TRBJ2-5	CASSLTLEEGETQYF
TRBV20-1	TRBD1	few	TRBJ2-5	CSAPQGASRETQYF
TRBV10-3	NA	NA	TRBJ2-7	CAISESRQTDLSYEQYF
TRBV2	NA	NA	TRBJ2-1	CASRVASGHEQFF
TRBV2	NA	NA	TRBJ1-1	CASSLILSKAFF
TRBV7-2	TRBD1	NA	TRBJ2-7	CASRLRQGTYEQYF